Described below is a single T cell receptor beta chain sequence and its context. The antigen is not known. The data were obtained in a study of vaccination effects on CD4 cells after COVID-19. Whole-study results and caveats: Vaccine-induced clones in healthy vaccinees cross-reacted with common cold coronaviruses in only 1 of 255 cases. Infection-derived and vaccine-derived clones contracted markedly late after vaccination.

The culture ran for around nine days, and then CD4+ T cells were isolated. The vaccine given was either BNT162b2 or mRNA-1273, in two doses. Replacing half the medium with IL-2 medium was done on days 3 and 7. Repertoires were generated with immunoSEQ multiplex PCR, while TCRdb's copy carries only in-frame clones and drops some. Here the sample spans about 57,000 clones, about 81% being singletons. V dropped 1 base and J dropped 1 base, with 14 bases sitting between them. Germline-derived CDR1 and CDR2 are SGHTA and FQGNSA. CDR3 length: 16 residues. The chain uses TRBV7-2 and TRBJ2-7; possibly TRBD1 for D (6 bases). This material consisted of CD4+ T cells from PBMCs cultured without peptide, taken after COVID-19 vaccination. The receptor was derived from a human donor who received a COVID-19 vaccine. CDR3 region: CASSLGFRTGSYEQYF. CDR3 bases: TGTGCCAGCAGCTTAGGGTTTCGTACAGGGTCCTACGAGCAGTACTTC.